A single sample is the source of the 21 T cell receptor beta chains below, sequenced in a study of cytomegalovirus exposure and HLA in healthy donors. Libraries were prepared by immunoSEQ multiplex PCR; TCRdb keeps only in-frame clonotypes and omits some of them. The sample records about 280,000 clones, around 87% being singletons. The sample comprised PBMCs. Receptors were obtained from a woman aged 18-30 years in good health and CMV-seronegative.

The J gene is TRBJ1-2, the V gene TRBV6-1, with a possible D match to TRBD1 (6 bases). CDR1 MNHNS and CDR2 SASEGT come from the germline V gene. The ends were cut back, 2 bases at V and 4 bases at J, with 20 bases in the middle. The CDR3 consists of 17 residues. The CDR3 bases are TGTGCCAGCAGTGAATATGCTGTGGGGCGCAGGGGCTATGGCTACACCTTC. This encodes CASSEYAVGRRGYGYTF.

This clone was observed a handful of times. The V gene is TRBV14, the J gene TRBJ1-1; 8 positions match TRBD1. The CDR3 loop spans 14 amino acids. After removal of 6 bases from V and 0 bases from J, the junction contained 3 bases not matched to a gene. Germline V gene sequence: CDR1 SGHDN, CDR2 FVKESK. CDR3 protein: CASRRTGMNTEAFF. In DNA, the CDR3 is TGTGCCAGCAGACGGACAGGGATGAACACTGAAGCTTTCTTT.

This chain links TRBV6-5 with TRBJ2-7, with 7 bases lining up with TRBD2. V shed 6 bases, J shed 3 bases, and the junction held 8 bases outside the gene matches. CDR1 is MNHEY and CDR2 is SVGAGI in the germline V gene. This CDR3 comprises 14 residues. CDR3 loop: CASRTLAAGYEQYF. In DNA, the CDR3 is TGTGCCAGCAGGACCCTAGCGGCCGGCTACGAGCAGTACTTC.

This sequence joins TRBV18 and TRBJ1-5; D might be TRBD1 (6 bases). The germline V gene has CDR1 KGHSH and CDR2 LQKENI. V dropped 2 bases and J dropped 7 bases, with 18 bases sitting between them. There are 16 residues in the CDR3. The CDR3 DNA sequence: TGTGCCAGCTCACCAAGTGGGGCAGGGGTTTCCCAGCCCCAGCATTTT. Translating it yields CASSPSGAGVSQPQHF. The full variable domain, its missing parts supplied by reference TRBV18 and TRBJ1-5, is NAGVMQNPRHLVRRRGQEARLRCSPMKGHSHVYWYRQLPEEGLKFMVYLQKENIIDESGMPKERFSAEFPKEGPSILRIQQVVRGDSAAYFCASSPSGAGVSQPQHFGDGTRLSIL.

The chain is built from TRBV30 and TRBJ1-2; 7 positions match TRBD1. Trimming at V came to 0 bases and at J to 4 bases, leaving 5 bases not matched to a gene. CDR3 length: 14 residues. Germline V gene lookup returns CDR1 GTSNPN and CDR2 SVGIG (reference sequence). The CDR3 here is CAWSVQGTGYGYTF. CDR3 bases: TGTGCCTGGAGTGTACAGGGGACCGGCTATGGCTACACCTTC.

V usage is TRBV6-1 and J usage is TRBJ2-6; maybe TRBD1 (8 bases). Trimming took off 2 bases at V and 0 bases at J, with 23 bases between the two ends. CDR1 MNHNS and CDR2 SASEGT come from the germline V gene. This CDR3 spans 21 amino acids. CDR3 bases: TGTGCCAGCAGTGAAATGGACAGGGAGGGGGGTATTTTCTCTGGGGCCAACGTCCTGACTTTC. Its protein is CASSEMDREGGIFSGANVLTF.

V usage is TRBV2 and J usage is TRBJ2-2, with 7 bases aligning to TRBD1. The CDR3 length is 14 residues. Germline V gene data show CDR1 as SNHLY and CDR2 as FYNNEI. V lost 6 bases to trimming and J lost 3 bases; unmatched junction nucleotides: 4. For the CDR3, the DNA is TGTGCCAGCAGGCGCCAGGGGGACACCGGGGAGCTGTTTTTT. Encoded protein: CASRRQGDTGELFF.

The chain recombines TRBV7-9 with TRBJ1-2; 8 nucleotides match TRBD1. CDR3 length: 15 residues. The V gene end was trimmed by 5 bases and the J gene end by 4 bases; junction bases not matched to a gene: 9. Germline-derived CDR1 and CDR2 are SEHNR and FQNEAQ (reference sequence). The CDR3 sequence is CASSTTRTGIYGYTF. The CDR3 bases are TGTGCCAGCAGCACAACTAGGACAGGGATCTATGGCTACACCTTC.

The rearrangement joins TRBV9 to TRBJ2-2, with 7 bases matching TRBD1. The CDR3 has 16 amino acids. The junction had 12 bases not matched to a gene; V was cut back by 4 bases and J by 6 bases. CDR1 is SGDLS, CDR2 YYNGEE, per germline. The CDR3: CASSSYQHRGSGELFF. The CDR3, as DNA: TGTGCCAGCAGCTCCTACCAGCACAGGGGTTCCGGGGAGCTGTTTTTT.

The chain uses TRBV7-2 and TRBJ2-7; 7 bases align to TRBD2. CDR1 and CDR2 from the germline V gene are SGHTA and FQGNSA. CDR3 length: 15 amino acids. The ends lost 1 base at V and 5 bases at J; junction bases unmatched: 8. The CDR3 sequence: CASSLVTTGGNEQYF. The DNA for the CDR3 is TGTGCCAGCAGCTTAGTTACTACCGGGGGGAACGAGCAGTACTTC.

The J gene is TRBJ1-1, the V gene TRBV27, with a tentative D call TRBD1 (5 bases). Trimming shortened V by 3 bases and J by 0 bases, and 8 bases separated the two germline ends. Germline CDR1 reads MNHEY; CDR2 reads SMNVEV (reference sequence). CDR3 length: 14 residues. DNA for the CDR3: TGTGCCAGCAGTTTCCGACAGATGAACACTGAAGCTTTCTTT. Translation: CASSFRQMNTEAFF.

The chain combines TRBV7-8 with TRBJ2-7; TRBD1 matches at 7 bases. V shed 3 bases and J 3 bases; nucleotides not matched to a gene: 11. Germline V gene sequence: CDR1 SGHVS, CDR2 FQNEAQ. There are 16 residues in the CDR3. In DNA form, the CDR3 reads TGTGCCAGCAGCTTGGCCCCCCTAACAGGGGACTACGAGCAGTACTTC. Residues: CASSLAPLTGDYEQYF.

J is TRBJ2-2 and V is TRBV9; 10 positions match TRBD2. The length of the CDR3 is 17 residues. Germline V gene data show CDR1 as SGDLS and CDR2 as YYNGEE. Trimming took 0 bases from V and 7 from J; bases not matched to a gene: 9. The CDR3 protein is CASSVGDEREGDGELFF. CDR3 nucleotide sequence: TGTGCCAGCAGCGTAGGAGATGAGCGGGAGGGGGACGGGGAGCTGTTTTTT.

The rearrangement uses TRBV5-1 and TRBJ1-1; D call uncertain. Per the germline V gene, CDR1 is SGHRS and CDR2 is YFSETQ. Between the trimmed V and J ends, which lost 4 bases and 1 base, there was a span of 20 bases. This CDR3 has 17 residues. CDR3 nucleotide sequence: TGCGCCAGCAGCCCTGGAGGACTCCGGTCCCGGAACACTGAAGCTTTCTTT. It is translated as CASSPGGLRSRNTEAFF.

The rearrangement uses TRBV28 and TRBJ2-7; D is perhaps TRBD2 (6 bases). The germline V gene has CDR1 MDHEN and CDR2 SYDVKM. V lost 5 bases, J lost 0 bases, and 11 bases lay in between. This CDR3 has 14 residues. The chain's CDR3 is CASSVGGYSYEQYF. CDR3 bases: TGTGCCAGCAGTGTCGGGGGATACTCCTACGAGCAGTACTTC.

The chain recombines TRBV6-1 with TRBJ2-1, with 13 bases fitting TRBD2. Germline CDR1 MNHNS, CDR2 SASEGT. V shed 5 bases, J shed 4 bases, and the junction held 2 bases outside the gene matches. The CDR3 length is 15 residues. CDR3 protein: CASSTSGGVYNEQFF. CDR3 in DNA: TGTGCCAGCAGTACTAGCGGGGGGGTTTACAATGAGCAGTTCTTC.

The rearrangement joins TRBV5-1 to TRBJ1-3; no firm D call. Germline V lookup: CDR1 SGHRS, CDR2 YFSETQ. Trimming removed 6 bases from V and 0 bases from J, with 7 bases in between. This CDR3 spans 13 amino acids. The CDR3 sequence: CASTRDSGNTIYF. CDR3 DNA sequence: TGCGCCAGCACTCGCGACTCTGGAAACACCATATATTTT.

This rearrangement joins TRBV28 to TRBJ2-7; TRBD2 agrees at 9 bases. Germline CDR1 MDHEN, CDR2 SYDVKM. CDR3 length: 15 amino acids. V shed 5 bases and J 0 bases; nucleotides not matched to a gene: 5. For the CDR3, the DNA is TGTGCCAGCAGTACAGCGGGAGGCCTCTCCTACGAGCAGTACTTC. Residues: CASSTAGGLSYEQYF. Full variable domain (outside the CDR3, taken from reference TRBV28 and TRBJ2-7): DVKVTQSSRYLVKRTGEKVFLECVQDMDHENMFWYRQDPGLGLRLIYFSYDVKMKEKGDIPEGYSVSREKKERFSLILESASTNQTSMYLCASSTAGGLSYEQYFGPGTRLTVT.

The chain joins TRBV28 to TRBJ2-4, with 13 bases matching TRBD2. Per germline, CDR1 MDHEN and CDR2 SYDVKM. This CDR3 spans 16 amino acids. V dropped 4 bases and J dropped 6; count of bases not matched to a gene: 6. CDR3 sequence: CASSSGGLAGRNIQYF. As DNA, the CDR3 is TGTGCCAGCAGTTCTGGGGGACTAGCGGGAAGAAACATTCAGTACTTC.

V is TRBV6-4 and J is TRBJ1-2; D not certain. The CDR3 spans 14 residues. Looked up from germline, CDR1 is MRHNA and CDR2 is SNTAGT. Between the trimmed V and J ends, which lost 2 bases and 5 bases, there was a span of 12 bases. The CDR3 loop reads CASSDGSQRYGYTF. The CDR3 DNA reads TGTGCCAGCAGTGACGGTTCGCAACGGTATGGCTACACCTTC.

The chain links TRBV9 to TRBJ1-1, with 7 bases that match TRBD1. This CDR3 spans 14 amino acids. Trimming took 4 bases from V and 0 from J; bases not matched to a gene: 3. Germline V gives CDR1 SGDLS, CDR2 YYNGEE. The CDR3 reads CASSPQGVNTEAFF. CDR3 nucleotides: TGTGCCAGCAGCCCGCAGGGGGTGAACACTGAAGCTTTCTTT.